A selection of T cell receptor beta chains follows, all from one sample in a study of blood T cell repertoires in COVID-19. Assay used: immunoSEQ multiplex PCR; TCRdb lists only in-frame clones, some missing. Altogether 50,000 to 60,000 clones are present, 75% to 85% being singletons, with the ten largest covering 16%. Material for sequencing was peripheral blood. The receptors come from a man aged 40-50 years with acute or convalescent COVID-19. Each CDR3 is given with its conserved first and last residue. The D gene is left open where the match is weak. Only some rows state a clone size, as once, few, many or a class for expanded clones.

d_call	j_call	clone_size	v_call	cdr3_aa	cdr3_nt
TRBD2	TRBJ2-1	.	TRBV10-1	CASSEFSGSTGEQFF	TGCGCCAGCAGTGAATTTAGCGGGAGTACTGGTGAGCAGTTCTTC
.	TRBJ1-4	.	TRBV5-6	CASSLWPGVSTNEKLFF	TGTGCCAGCAGCTTGTGGCCAGGGGTATCCACTAATGAAAAACTGTTTTTT
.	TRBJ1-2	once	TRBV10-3	CAISEKGDYGYTF	TGTGCCATCAGTGAGAAGGGAGACTATGGCTACACCTTC
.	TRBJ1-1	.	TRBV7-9	CASSYNSEAFF	TGTGCCAGCAGCTACAACAGCGAAGCTTTCTTT
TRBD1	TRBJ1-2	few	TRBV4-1	CASSQGGQGNYGYTF	TGCGCCAGCAGCCAAGGGGGACAGGGGAACTATGGCTACACCTTC
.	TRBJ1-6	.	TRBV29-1	CSVKTESNSPLHF	TGCAGCGTTAAGACAGAATCTAATTCACCCCTCCACTTT
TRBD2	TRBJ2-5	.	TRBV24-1	CATSDPGTRETQYF	TGTGCCACCAGTGATCCCGGGACTAGAGAGACCCAGTACTTC
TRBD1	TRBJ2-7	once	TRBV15	CATSRDRGTGAYEQYF	TGTGCCACCAGCAGAGACAGAGGGACAGGGGCCTACGAGCAGTACTTC
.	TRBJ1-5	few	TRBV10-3	CAISNRNQPQHF	TGTGCCATCAGTAACCGGAATCAGCCCCAGCATTTT
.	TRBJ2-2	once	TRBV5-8	CASRPGSWNTGELFF	TGTGCCAGCAGACCCGGTTCATGGAACACCGGGGAGCTGTTTTTT
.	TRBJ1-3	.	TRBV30	CAWRRQTTENTIYF	TGTGCCTGGAGACGACAAACCACCGAAAACACCATATATTTT
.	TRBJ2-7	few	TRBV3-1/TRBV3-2	CASSDSRTGPFYEQYF	TGTGCCAGCAGCGATTCACGTACAGGGCCCTTTTACGAGCAGTACTTC
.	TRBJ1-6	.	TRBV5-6	CASSFFTGQKGSPLHF	TGTGCCAGCAGCTTTTTTACAGGGCAGAAGGGATCACCCCTCCACTTT
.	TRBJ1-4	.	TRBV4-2	CASSQVGEVGGKLFF	TGTGCCAGCAGCCAAGTCGGGGAAGTTGGTGGAAAACTGTTTTTT
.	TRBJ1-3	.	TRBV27	CASSLKPPTSGNTIYF	TGTGCCAGCAGTTTAAAGCCCCCGACTTCAGGAAACACCATATATTTT
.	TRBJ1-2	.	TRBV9	CASSVALAGTMLYTF	TGTGCCAGCAGCGTAGCTTTGGCAGGAACGATGTTGTACACCTTC
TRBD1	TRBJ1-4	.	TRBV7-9	CASSSDRGGEKLFF	TGTGCCAGCAGCTCGGACAGGGGAGGCGAAAAACTGTTTTTT
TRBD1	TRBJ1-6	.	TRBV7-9	CASSSTGTGISPLHF	TGTGCCAGCAGCTCCACGGGGACAGGGATTTCACCCCTCCACTTT
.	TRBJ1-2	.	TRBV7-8	CASSLQAGRSEGYTF	TGTGCCAGCAGCTTGCAAGCAGGGAGGTCAGAAGGCTACACCTTC
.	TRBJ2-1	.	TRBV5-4	CASSFIELRGAWQFF	TGTGCCAGCAGCTTTATTGAGCTCCGGGGGGCTTGGCAGTTCTTC
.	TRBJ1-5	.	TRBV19	CASRGGVGQPQHF	TGTGCCAGTAGAGGGGGGGTGGGTCAGCCCCAGCATTTT
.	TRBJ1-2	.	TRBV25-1	CASSEGGGVYGYTF	TGTGCCAGCAGTGAAGGCGGGGGCGTGTATGGCTACACCTTC
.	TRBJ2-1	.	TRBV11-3	CASSFLANEQFF	TGTGCCAGCAGCTTTTTAGCAAATGAGCAGTTCTTC
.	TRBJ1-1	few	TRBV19	CASSTESGTAFF	TGTGCCAGTAGTACCGAATCAGGTACAGCTTTCTTT
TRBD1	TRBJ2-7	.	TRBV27	CASSRDRWSSEQYF	TGTGCCAGCAGCAGGGACAGGTGGTCCTCCGAGCAGTACTTC
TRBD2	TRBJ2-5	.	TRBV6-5	CASKLGGRAETQYF	TGTGCCAGCAAACTGGGCGGGAGGGCGGAGACCCAGTACTTC
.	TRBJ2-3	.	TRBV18	CASSTRQVRTDTQYF	TGTGCCAGCTCCACTAGACAGGTCCGCACAGATACGCAGTATTTT
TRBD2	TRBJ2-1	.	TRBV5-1	CASSLSGDPYNEQFF	TGCGCCAGCAGCTTGAGCGGGGACCCCTACAATGAGCAGTTCTTC
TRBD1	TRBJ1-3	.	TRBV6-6	CASRQGSSGNTIYF	TGTGCCAGCAGACAGGGGTCCTCTGGAAACACCATATATTTT
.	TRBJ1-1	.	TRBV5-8	CASSLGDRDNTEAFF	TGTGCCAGCAGCTTGGGCGACAGAGACAACACTGAAGCTTTCTTT
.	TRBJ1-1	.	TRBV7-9	CASSSEGYTEAFF	TGTGCCAGCAGCTCCGAGGGATATACTGAAGCTTTCTTT
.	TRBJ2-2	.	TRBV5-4	CASSSQGNTGELFF	TGTGCCAGCAGCTCACAGGGTAACACCGGGGAGCTGTTTTTT
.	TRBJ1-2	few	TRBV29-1	CSVEELVQTNYGYTF	TGCAGCGTTGAAGAGTTGGTACAAACTAACTATGGCTACACCTTC
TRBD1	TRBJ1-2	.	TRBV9	CASSLRTGRANYGYTF	TGTGCCAGCAGCCTGCGGACAGGAAGAGCTAACTATGGCTACACCTTC
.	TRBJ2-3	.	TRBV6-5	CASRTTGLDTQYF	TGTGCCAGCAGAACCACAGGGTTGGATACGCAGTATTTT
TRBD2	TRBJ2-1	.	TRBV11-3	CASSLGLAGGNNEQFF	TGTGCCAGCAGCTTAGGACTAGCGGGAGGCAACAATGAGCAGTTCTTC
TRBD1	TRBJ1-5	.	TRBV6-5	CASSPTGGSHQPQHF	TGTGCCAGCAGTCCGACAGGGGGGTCTCATCAGCCCCAGCATTTT
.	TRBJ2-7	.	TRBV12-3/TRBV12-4	CASSRDYEQYF	TGTGCCAGCAGCAGGGACTACGAGCAGTACTTC
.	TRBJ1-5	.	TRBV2	CASSPQVVMNQPQHF	TGTGCCAGCAGTCCACAGGTTGTGATGAATCAGCCCCAGCATTTT
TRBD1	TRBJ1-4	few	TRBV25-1	CASSEDRGGEKLFF	TGTGCCAGCAGTGAAGACAGGGGCGGCGAAAAACTGTTTTTT
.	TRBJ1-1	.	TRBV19	CASTPRGRLAEAFF	TGTGCCAGTACGCCTAGGGGTAGGTTGGCTGAAGCTTTCTTT
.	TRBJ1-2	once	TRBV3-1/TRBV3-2	CASSQDHGRVNGYTF	TGTGCCAGCAGCCAAGATCACGGCCGGGTCAATGGCTACACCTTC
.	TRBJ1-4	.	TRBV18	CASSAIEGEKLFF	TGTGCCAGCTCCGCGATTGAGGGAGAAAAACTGTTTTTT
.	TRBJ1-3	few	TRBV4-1	CASSQDLFGSGNTIYF	TGCGCCAGCAGCCAAGATTTGTTCGGCTCTGGAAACACCATATATTTT
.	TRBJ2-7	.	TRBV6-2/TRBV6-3	CASSFPLERATYEQYF	TGTGCCAGCAGCTTCCCCCTAGAGCGGGCGACCTACGAGCAGTACTTC
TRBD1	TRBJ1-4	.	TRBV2	CASRTQGVREKLFF	TGTGCCAGCAGGACACAGGGGGTGCGTGAAAAACTGTTTTTT
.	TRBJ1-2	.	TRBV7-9	CASSLGKTDNYGYTF	TGTGCCAGCAGCCTCGGGAAGACTGATAACTATGGCTACACCTTC
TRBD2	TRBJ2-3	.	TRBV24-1	CATSDPSGGPNTQYF	TGTGCCACCAGTGACCCTAGCGGGGGGCCGAATACGCAGTATTTT
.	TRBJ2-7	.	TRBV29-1	CSVEVGSLTGYEQYF	TGCAGCGTTGAAGTCGGCAGCCTGACCGGGTACGAGCAGTACTTC